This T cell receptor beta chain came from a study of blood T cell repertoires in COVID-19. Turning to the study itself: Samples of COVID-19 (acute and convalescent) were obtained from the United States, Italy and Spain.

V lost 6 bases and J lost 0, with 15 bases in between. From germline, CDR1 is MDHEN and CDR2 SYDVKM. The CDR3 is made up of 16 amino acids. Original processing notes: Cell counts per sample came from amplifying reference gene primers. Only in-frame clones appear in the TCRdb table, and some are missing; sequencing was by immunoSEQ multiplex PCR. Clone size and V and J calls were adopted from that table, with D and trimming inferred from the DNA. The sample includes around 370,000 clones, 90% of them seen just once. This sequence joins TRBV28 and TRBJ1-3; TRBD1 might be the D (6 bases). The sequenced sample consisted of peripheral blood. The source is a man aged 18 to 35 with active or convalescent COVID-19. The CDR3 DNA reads TGTGCCAGCAGCCGGGACACTCCCAGCTCTGGAAACACCATATATTTT. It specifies CASSRDTPSSGNTIYF.